The present entry profiles one T cell receptor (beta chain) with its context. Method: immunoSEQ multiplex PCR; TCRdb's copy keeps in-frame clones and lacks some. The table shows 150,000 or so clones, with about 86% occurring only once. The CDR3 spans 13 residues. CDR1 is SEHNR, CDR2 FQNEAQ, per germline (reference sequence). With 5 bases clipped from V and 5 bases from J, the junction kept 2 bases outside the gene matches. The record originates from a study of blood T cell repertoires in COVID-19. This receptor was obtained from a woman aged 65 to 85 with acute or convalescent COVID-19. The rearrangement links TRBV7-9 to TRBJ1-5, with 8 bases lining up with TRBD1. Sequencing was performed on peripheral blood. CDR3 sequence reads: CASSAGGDQPQHF. The DNA for the CDR3 is TGTGCCAGCAGCGCAGGGGGCGATCAGCCCCAGCATTTT.